This T cell receptor (beta chain) was recovered during a study of T cells in Graves' hyperthyroidism and ophthalmopathy. Findings of the study overall: The model's output predicted ophthalmopathy at a median of approximately 6.5 months prior to onset.

This clonotype was detected only a few times. What it binds is unknown. RNA transcripts were the template for amplifying TCR beta CDR3 regions. TCR CDR3 regions were first amplified by RT-PCR with HTBI primers. MiXCR, run by TCRdb on the multiplex PCR reads, gives a single entry per CDR3 protein. The sample contains a few hundred thousand distinct CDR3 sequences, 15% to 18% of which appear only once. The source of this sequence is a woman aged 18-29 years with Graves' hyperthyroidism. The specimen sequenced was blood.

CDR3 DNA sequence: TGTGCCAGCAGTCGAGAGAGGACCTATGGCTACACCTTC. This sequence encodes CASSRERTYGYTF. The chain employs TRBV14 and TRBJ1-2; D not certain. Trimming shortened V by 6 bases and J by 4 bases, and 12 bases separated the two germline ends. Germline V gene data show CDR1 as SGHDN and CDR2 as FVKESK. The CDR3 totals 13 residues.